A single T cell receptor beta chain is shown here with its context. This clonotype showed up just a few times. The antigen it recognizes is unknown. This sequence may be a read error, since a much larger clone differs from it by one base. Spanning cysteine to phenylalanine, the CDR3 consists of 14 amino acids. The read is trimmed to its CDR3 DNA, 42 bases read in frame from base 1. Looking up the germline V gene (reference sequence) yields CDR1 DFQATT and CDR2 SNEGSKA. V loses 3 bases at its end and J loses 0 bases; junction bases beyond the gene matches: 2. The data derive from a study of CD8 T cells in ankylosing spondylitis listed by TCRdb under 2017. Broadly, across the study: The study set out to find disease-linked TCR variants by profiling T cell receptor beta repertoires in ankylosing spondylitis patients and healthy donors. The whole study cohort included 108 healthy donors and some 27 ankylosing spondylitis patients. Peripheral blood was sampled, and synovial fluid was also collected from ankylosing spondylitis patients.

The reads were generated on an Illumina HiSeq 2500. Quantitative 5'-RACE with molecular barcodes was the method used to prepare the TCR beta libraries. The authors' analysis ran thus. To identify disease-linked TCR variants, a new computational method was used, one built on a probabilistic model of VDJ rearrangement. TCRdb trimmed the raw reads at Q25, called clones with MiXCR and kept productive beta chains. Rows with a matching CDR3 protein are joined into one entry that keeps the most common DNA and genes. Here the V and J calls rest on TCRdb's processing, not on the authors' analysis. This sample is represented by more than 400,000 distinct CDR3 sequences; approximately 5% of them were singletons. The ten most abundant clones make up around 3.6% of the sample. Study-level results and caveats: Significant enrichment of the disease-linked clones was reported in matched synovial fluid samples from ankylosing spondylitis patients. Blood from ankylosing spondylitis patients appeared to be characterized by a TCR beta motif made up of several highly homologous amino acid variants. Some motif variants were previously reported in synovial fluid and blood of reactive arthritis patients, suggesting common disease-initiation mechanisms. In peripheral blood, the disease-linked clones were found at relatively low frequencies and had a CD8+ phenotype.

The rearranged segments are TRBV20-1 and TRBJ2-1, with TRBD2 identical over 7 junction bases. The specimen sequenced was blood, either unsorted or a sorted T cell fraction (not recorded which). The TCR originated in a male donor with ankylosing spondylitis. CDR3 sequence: CSARGGGSYNEQFF. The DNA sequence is TGCAGTGCTAGGGGGGGGGGCTCCTACAATGAGCAGTTCTTC.